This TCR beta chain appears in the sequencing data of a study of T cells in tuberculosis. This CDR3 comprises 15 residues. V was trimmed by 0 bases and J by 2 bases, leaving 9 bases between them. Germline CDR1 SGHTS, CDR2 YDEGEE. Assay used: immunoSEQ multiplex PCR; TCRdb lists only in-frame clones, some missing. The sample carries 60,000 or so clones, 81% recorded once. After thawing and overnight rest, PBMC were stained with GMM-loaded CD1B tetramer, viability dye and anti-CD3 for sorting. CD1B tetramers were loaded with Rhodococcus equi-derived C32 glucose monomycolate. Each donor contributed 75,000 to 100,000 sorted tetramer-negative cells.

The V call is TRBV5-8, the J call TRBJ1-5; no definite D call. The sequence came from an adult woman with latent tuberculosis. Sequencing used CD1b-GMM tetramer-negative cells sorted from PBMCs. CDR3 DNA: TGTGCCAGCAGCTTGGTCGGGAGGGGCAATCAGCCCCAGCATTTT. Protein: CASSLVGRGNQPQHF.